This T cell receptor (beta chain) is from a study of T cells after posttransplantation cyclophosphamide. Notes on the study in general: After PTCy, TRB diversity resembled that of CNI/methotrexate controls. TRB overlap between skin or GI tissue T cells and blood was limited. Later post-transplant blood repertoires were often dominated by donor CD8+ memory clones.

Controls had myeloablative marrow grafts with methotrexate and calcineurin inhibitor, sampled at 1 year. V shed 2 bases, J shed 9 bases, and the junction held 20 bases outside the gene matches. Germline values: CDR1 SEHNR, CDR2 FQNEAQ (reference sequence). The CDR3 extends over 18 amino acids. To note about this clone: Its antigen is still unknown.

TCRdb's table, derived via immunoSEQ multiplex PCR, lists solely in-frame clones and lacks some. The data contain 9,500 to 10,000 clones, 88% of them singletons. This sequence was found in a young adult male patient who received an allogeneic stem cell transplant from an unrelated donor, was CMV-positive, and had no GVHD. Some T cells may be provided by the graft donor. The rearrangement joins TRBV7-9 to TRBJ2-3; 7 bases match TRBD2. Sequencing used PBMCs, obtained after an allogeneic stem cell transplant with a calcineurin inhibitor and methotrexate. CDR3 amino acids: CASSLWRSGAGNVDTQYF. CDR3 DNA: TGTGCCAGCAGCTTATGGCGTTCTGGAGCGGGAAATGTGGACACGCAGTATTTT.